What follows are 26 T cell receptor beta chains derived from one specimen sequenced in a study of shared clonotypes between healthy human individuals. The assay was immunoSEQ multiplex PCR, and TCRdb's table has in-frame clones only and misses some. The data show about 2.4 million clones, more than 90% seen once. The sequenced material came from naive CD4+ T cells sorted from blood. As to subset: CD45RA+ positively selected. The receptors here all came from a man in his late teens or twenties in good health.

On this clone: One end of the junction does not line up with germline, which may come from a read error. V and J are TRBV5-1 and TRBJ2-1; 9 bases agree with TRBD2. There are 13 residues in the CDR3. Germline CDR1 and CDR2: SGHRS and YFSETQ. The CDR3 protein is CASSLAGYSEQFF. The CDR3 nucleotides read TGCGCCAGCAGCCTAGCGGGGTACAGTGAGCAGTTCTTC.

The chain carries TRBV11-3 and TRBJ2-3, with 7 bases fitting TRBD2. The CDR3 sequence is 18 residues long. V shed 1 base and J 2 bases; nucleotides not matched to a gene: 12. The germline CDR1 and CDR2 sequences are SGHNT and YENEEA. The CDR3 here is CASSLAPSGAGPTDTQYF. The CDR3 region has the DNA TGTGCCAGCAGCTTAGCTCCCTCTGGAGCGGGGCCCACAGATACGCAGTATTTT.

A word on this clone: The sample holds other DNA sequences that translate to the same CDR3. CDR3 sequence: CSVAQNTEAFF. The CDR3, as DNA: TGCAGCGTGGCCCAGAACACTGAAGCTTTCTTT. The V call is TRBV29-1, the J call TRBJ1-1; no definite D call. The V gene's germline CDR1 is SQVTM and CDR2 ANQGSEA. V lost 6 bases to trimming and J lost 1 base, with 6 bases between them. The CDR3 extends over 11 amino acids. Filled out from reference TRBV29-1 and TRBJ1-1, the complete variable domain reads SAVISQKPSRDICQRGTSLTIQCQVDSQVTMMFWYRQQPGQSLTLIATANQGSEATYESGFVIDKFPISRPNLTFSTLTVSNMSPEDSSIYLCSVAQNTEAFFGQGTRLTVV.

The chain links TRBV6-1 to TRBJ1-2; TRBD1 is a possible D gene (5 bases). The V end lost 5 bases, the J end lost 5 bases, and 9 bases lay between the germline ends. This CDR3 comprises 12 residues. Looked up from germline, CDR1 is MNHNS and CDR2 is SASEGT. The CDR3 nucleotides read TGTGCCAGCAGTCGGCCAGGGTATGGCTACACCTTC. It codes for CASSRPGYGYTF.

The rearrangement links TRBV6-5 to TRBJ1-2; D remains unclear. The CDR3 is 15 amino acids. The V gene lost 0 bases and the J gene lost 4 bases, with 12 bases spanning the gap. The germline V gene encodes CDR1 MNHEY and CDR2 SVGAGI. CDR3 amino acids: CASSYSAGWVYGYTF. CDR3 nucleotide sequence: TGTGCCAGCAGTTACTCGGCAGGTTGGGTCTATGGCTACACCTTC.

As DNA, the CDR3 is TGTGCCAGCAGTGTAACCCGGGTCAGCAATCAGCCCCAGCATTTT. It yields the protein CASSVTRVSNQPQHF. The V and J genes are TRBV2 and TRBJ1-5; no clear D. CDR3 length: 15 residues. Germline V gene lookup returns CDR1 SNHLY and CDR2 FYNNEI. V lost 4 bases, J lost 1 base, and 11 bases lay in between.

The chain is built from TRBV19 and TRBJ2-1; D not certain. The CDR3 is 13 residues long. V shed 5 bases and J shed 7 bases, with 12 bases lying between them. The germline CDR1 and CDR2 sequences are LNHDA and SQIVND (reference sequence). The CDR3 sequence is CASSPTLINEQFF. CDR3 coding DNA: TGTGCCAGTAGTCCGACCCTCATTAATGAGCAGTTCTTC.

This rearrangement joins TRBV28 to TRBJ1-2; D gene unclear. The CDR3 is 10 amino acids. Trimming stripped 6 bases from V and 3 bases from J, with 2 bases between. The germline V gene has CDR1 MDHEN and CDR2 SYDVKM. As DNA, the CDR3 is TGTGCCAGCAGCTACTATGGCTACACCTTC. Encoded protein: CASSYYGYTF.

A few counts support this clone. The V call is TRBV18, the J call TRBJ1-1; D gene ambiguous. V was shortened by 3 bases and J by 1 base, with 12 bases between the two germline ends. The CDR3 is made up of 15 amino acids. From germline, CDR1 is KGHSH and CDR2 LQKENI. The CDR3 bases are TGTGCCAGCTCACCGATAGCAGGCACGAACACTGAAGCTTTCTTT. This gives the protein CASSPIAGTNTEAFF.

The chain couples TRBV6-5 to TRBJ1-1, with D possibly matching TRBD1 (5 bases). The CDR3 is 15 amino acids. Germline V CDR1 and CDR2: MNHEY, SVGAGI. The germline V and J ends were trimmed by 4 bases and 0 bases, with 12 bases remaining between them. CDR3 sequence reads: CASSSSGTVNTEAFF. As DNA, the CDR3 is TGTGCCAGCAGTTCCAGCGGGACGGTGAACACTGAAGCTTTCTTT.

J is TRBJ1-6 and V is TRBV19; TRBD1 is a possible D gene (6 bases). Germline V CDR1 and CDR2: LNHDA, SQIVND (reference sequence). This CDR3 is built from 13 residues. V was shortened by 7 bases and J by 5 bases, with 9 bases between the two germline ends. CDR3 DNA sequence: TGTGCCAGTATACAGGGAAATAATTCACCCCTCCACTTT. Translating it yields CASIQGNNSPLHF. The full variable domain, with the rest looked up from reference TRBV19 and TRBJ1-6, is DGGITQSPKYLFRKEGQNVTLSCEQNLNHDAMYWYRQDPGQGLRLIYYSQIVNDFQKGDIAEGYSVSREKKESFPLTVTSAQKNPTAFYLCASIQGNNSPLHFGNGTRLTVT.

The chain has TRBV4-2 and TRBJ2-2, with TRBD2 matching 8 bases. Germline V gives CDR1 LGHNA, CDR2 YNFKEQ. This CDR3 has 17 residues. Germline trimming cut 1 base from V and 4 bases from J; bases unmatched to any gene: 8. In DNA form, the CDR3 reads TGTGCCAGCAGCCAAGGACTGGTCGGGGGGGTCACCGGGGAGCTGTTTTTT. Amino acid sequence: CASSQGLVGGVTGELFF.

The chain recombines TRBV7-9 with TRBJ2-1; 9 bases align to TRBD2. Unmatched junction bases numbered 20, after V lost 5 bases and J lost 6 bases. CDR1 and CDR2 (germline): SEHNR, FQNEAQ (reference sequence). The length of the CDR3 is 19 residues. The CDR3 nucleotides are TGTGCCAGCAGCCCATTTATGTGGCGGCGGGAGGGTTCGGGCAATGAGCAGTTCTTC. Amino acid sequence: CASSPFMWRREGSGNEQFF.

The chain employs TRBV5-1 and TRBJ2-1; 14 nucleotides agree with TRBD2. This CDR3 has 15 residues. The germline gives CDR1 SGHRS, CDR2 YFSETQ. V lost 5 bases, J lost 7 bases, and 5 bases stayed unmatched. CDR3: CASRGLAGEINEQFF. The DNA for the CDR3 is TGCGCCAGCAGGGGACTAGCGGGAGAGATAAATGAGCAGTTCTTC.

The chain has TRBV11-2 and TRBJ2-3, with 10 positions matching TRBD2. The CDR3 runs to 19 residues. CDR1 is SGHAT, CDR2 FQNNGV, per germline. V shed 0 bases and J 0 bases; nucleotides not matched to a gene: 9. Here the CDR3 reads CASSLDTLAGVRSTDTQYF. CDR3 in DNA: TGTGCCAGCAGCTTAGATACCCTAGCGGGAGTGCGGAGCACAGATACGCAGTATTTT.

The chain links TRBV12-5 to TRBJ2-2; a possible D gene is TRBD2 (6 bases). V lost 4 bases and J lost 8, with 14 bases in between. Germline CDR1 reads LGHNT; CDR2 reads FRNRAP. The CDR3 spans 14 residues. CDR3 DNA: TGTGCTAGTGGTTCTGGGACTGAAGCGGGGGAGCTGTTTTTT. Its protein product is CASGSGTEAGELFF.

Details on this clone: This specimen includes other DNA sequences encoding the same CDR3. The chain joins TRBV7-9 to TRBJ1-1; D gene ambiguous. The CDR3 length is 13 residues. With 3 bases removed from V and 1 base from J, the gap between germline ends came to 6 bases. CDR1 SEHNR and CDR2 FQNEAQ come from the germline V gene (reference sequence). The CDR3 protein is CASSFRGNTEAFF. The CDR3 nucleotides read TGTGCCAGCAGCTTCCGGGGGAACACTGAAGCTTTCTTT. The full variable domain, its missing parts supplied by reference TRBV7-9 and TRBJ1-1, is DTGVSQNPRHKITKRGQNVTFRCDPISEHNRLYWYRQTLGQGPEFLTYFQNEAQLEKSRLLSDRFSAERPKGSFSTLEIQRTEQGDSAMYLCASSFRGNTEAFFGQGTRLTVV.

The chain joins TRBV2 to TRBJ1-2; TRBD1 matches 11 bases. Trimming removed 6 bases from V and 4 bases from J; junction bases left unmatched: 7. This CDR3 spans 15 amino acids. Per the germline V gene, CDR1 is SNHLY and CDR2 is FYNNEI. The CDR3 reads CASSSGTGGFYGYTF. For the CDR3, the DNA is TGTGCCAGCAGCTCCGGGACAGGGGGTTTCTATGGCTACACCTTC.

V is TRBV6-1 and J is TRBJ2-7; no clear D gene. The CDR3 loop spans 15 amino acids. Trimming took 2 bases from V and 3 from J, leaving 14 bases between them. CDR1 and CDR2 from the germline V gene are MNHNS and SASEGT. The CDR3 reads CASSERLYPGYEQYF. CDR3 DNA: TGTGCCAGCAGTGAAAGACTCTATCCGGGCTACGAGCAGTACTTC.

The genes are TRBV18 and TRBJ2-1; a possible D gene is TRBD2 (5 bases). The CDR3 has 16 residues. Germline assignment: CDR1 KGHSH and CDR2 LQKENI. Trimming took 1 base from V and 6 from J, leaving 16 bases between them. The CDR3 protein is CASSPLANYKGNEQFF. The CDR3 region has the DNA TGTGCCAGCTCACCACTAGCGAATTACAAGGGCAATGAGCAGTTCTTC.

The genes are TRBV6-6 and TRBJ2-5; 7 nucleotides align to TRBD1. The CDR3 extends over 13 amino acids. The V and J ends lost 2 bases and 4 bases, in that order; junction bases with no gene match: 1. Per germline, CDR1 MNHNY and CDR2 SVGAGI (reference sequence). The DNA of the CDR3 is TGTGCCAGCAGTTACAGGGGGCGAGAGACCCAGTACTTC. Translated, it gives CASSYRGRETQYF.

This clone was observed once. The chain employs TRBV12-5 and TRBJ1-1; 8 positions agree with TRBD1. Germline-derived CDR1 and CDR2 are LGHNT and FRNRAP. The CDR3 spans 14 residues. V lost 5 bases, J lost 5 bases, and 7 bases stayed unmatched. The DNA for the CDR3 is TGTGCTAGTGGTCCCGGACAGGGTTGGACTGAAGCTTTCTTT. Amino acid sequence: CASGPGQGWTEAFF.

Comments on this clone: This sample also contains other DNA sequences that code for the same CDR3. The J gene is TRBJ2-2, the V gene TRBV30; D unresolved. The CDR3 extends over 11 amino acids. Germline V gene data show CDR1 as GTSNPN and CDR2 as SVGIG (reference sequence). Trimming pared 1 base from V and 4 bases from J, leaving 1 base between. CDR3 protein: CAWSATGELFF. CDR3 nucleotides: TGTGCCTGGAGTGCCACCGGGGAGCTGTTTTTT.

The chain couples TRBV10-3 to TRBJ2-2; D remains unclear. The ends were cut back, 2 bases at V and 0 bases at J, with 7 bases in the middle. Germline lookup yields CDR1 ENHRY and CDR2 SYGVKD. This CDR3 has 15 amino acids. DNA of the CDR3: TGTGCCATCAGTGAGGGGCCAGCGAACACCGGGGAGCTGTTTTTT. Protein product: CAISEGPANTGELFF.

This clone has just a few counts. The rearrangement links TRBV30 to TRBJ1-6; D unclear. The germline CDR1 and CDR2 sequences are GTSNPN and SVGIG (reference sequence). The CDR3 has 13 residues. The ends were cut back, 3 bases at V and 9 bases at J, with 12 bases in the middle. CDR3 in DNA: TGTGCCTGGAGAAATGTAGGCCTTTCACCCCTCCACTTT. Translating it yields CAWRNVGLSPLHF.

The chain employs TRBV5-1 and TRBJ2-7; 7 nucleotides agree with TRBD1. CDR1 and CDR2 (germline): SGHRS, YFSETQ. The CDR3 is made up of 12 amino acids. V lost 3 bases and J lost 6; bases outside the gene matches: 3. CDR3 nucleotide sequence: TGCGCCAGCAGCTCTACAGGGGTCGAGCAGTACTTC. Amino acids: CASSSTGVEQYF.